Each of the 23 T cell receptor beta chains below was sequenced from the same sample in a study of shared clonotypes between healthy human individuals. TCRdb's table, derived via immunoSEQ multiplex PCR, lists solely in-frame clones and lacks some. The repertoire includes roughly 2.6 million clones, more than 80% of them detected once, and under 0.15% sits in the top ten. Sequences were obtained from naive CD4+ T cells sorted from blood. Subset given: CD45RA+ positively selected. The source is a man aged 18-30 years in good health.

The J gene is TRBJ2-7, the V gene TRBV5-8; no clear D gene. Per germline, CDR1 SGHTS and CDR2 YDEGEE. Trimming removed 7 bases from V and 5 bases from J, with 19 bases in between. This CDR3 spans 14 amino acids. The CDR3 bases are TGTGCCAGCTCCCGGCGCCTAACTGGGGACGAGCAGTACTTC. Translation: CASSRRLTGDEQYF.

V gene TRBV5-4 combines with J gene TRBJ1-6; the match to TRBD1 covers 7 bases. Looked up from germline, CDR1 is SGHNT and CDR2 is YYREEE (reference sequence). V was clipped by 0 bases and J by 8 bases; unmatched bases: 5. This CDR3 comprises 15 residues. The CDR3 region has the DNA TGTGCCAGCAGCTTGGGGGCAGGGGGGGATTCACCCCTCCACTTT. Translation: CASSLGAGGDSPLHF.

The chain carries TRBV6-5 and TRBJ1-3, with D hard to call. The CDR3 loop spans 15 amino acids. With 4 bases removed from V and 0 bases from J, the gap between germline ends came to 10 bases. Germline-derived CDR1 and CDR2 are MNHEY and SVGAGI. The CDR3 here is CASSSTSASGNTIYF. As DNA, the CDR3 is TGTGCCAGCAGTTCCACGTCTGCCTCTGGAAACACCATATATTTT.

CDR3 DNA sequence: TGTGCCAGCCGACTAGCGGGAGGCTATTCCAAAAACATTCAGTACTTC. This sequence encodes CASRLAGGYSKNIQYF. The chain carries TRBV7-2 and TRBJ2-4, with TRBD2 matching over 13 bases. Unmatched junction bases numbered 6, after V lost 8 bases and J lost 2 bases. This CDR3 spans 16 amino acids. Germline V gene lookup returns CDR1 SGHTA and CDR2 FQGNSA.

This clone was seen just once. The same CDR3 arises from other DNA sequences in this sample as well. The chain recombines TRBV7-2 with TRBJ2-7; TRBD1 matches 10 bases. The CDR3 extends over 15 amino acids. CDR1 and CDR2 (germline): SGHTA, FQGNSA. V lost 3 bases and J lost 2; bases outside the gene matches: 4. The CDR3 nucleotides read TGTGCCAGCAGCTTGGGACAGGGGAAGACCTACGAGCAGTACTTC. It codes for CASSLGQGKTYEQYF.

This chain uses TRBV7-2 with TRBJ1-6, with 8 bases identical to TRBD1. The ends lost 1 base at V and 4 bases at J; junction bases unmatched: 6. Germline V gives CDR1 SGHTA, CDR2 FQGNSA. This CDR3 region has 17 residues. CDR3 amino acids: CASSLGRTGTYNSPLHF. The CDR3 DNA reads TGTGCCAGCAGCTTAGGGCGGACAGGGACTTATAATTCACCCCTCCACTTT.

The CDR3 sequence: CASSSWTGDTGELFF. The CDR3 nucleotides read TGCGCCAGCAGCTCTTGGACAGGGGATACCGGGGAGCTGTTTTTT. The chain has TRBV5-1 and TRBJ2-2; the match to TRBD1 covers 9 bases. Trimming at V came to 3 bases and at J to 5 bases, leaving 5 bases not matched to a gene. The CDR3 loop spans 15 amino acids. The germline V gene has CDR1 SGHRS and CDR2 YFSETQ.

The chain employs TRBV5-1 and TRBJ2-2; weak D call: TRBD1 (6 bases). Per germline, CDR1 SGHRS and CDR2 YFSETQ. Trimming stripped 2 bases from V and 4 bases from J, with 12 bases between. This CDR3 contains 15 residues. Here the CDR3 reads CASSFGRGTTGELFF. DNA for the CDR3: TGCGCCAGCAGCTTCGGCAGGGGAACCACCGGGGAGCTGTTTTTT.

This chain joins TRBV30 and TRBJ1-2; no reliable D call. Trimming shortened V by 3 bases and J by 5 bases, and 7 bases separated the two germline ends. The CDR3 has 11 amino acids. Germline CDR1 GTSNPN, CDR2 SVGIG (reference sequence). The CDR3 is CAWRVGYGYTF. CDR3 DNA sequence: TGTGCCTGGAGGGTCGGGTATGGCTACACCTTC.

The chain links TRBV9 to TRBJ1-1, with D perhaps matching TRBD1 (6 bases). Looked up from germline, CDR1 is SGDLS and CDR2 is YYNGEE. The CDR3 totals 14 residues. Trimming removed 4 bases from V and 5 bases from J, with 15 bases in between. DNA of the CDR3: TGTGCCAGCAGCTACGGGACATCTGGTACTGAAGCTTTCTTT. This translates into CASSYGTSGTEAFF.

The V call is TRBV9, the J call TRBJ2-7; tentatively, D is TRBD2 (6 bases). This CDR3 has 16 amino acids. Germline values: CDR1 SGDLS, CDR2 YYNGEE. V was cut by 0 bases and J by 7 bases, with 20 bases left in between. The CDR3 loop reads CASSVGPSVPRLEQYF. In DNA, the CDR3 is TGTGCCAGCAGCGTAGGGCCTAGCGTGCCACGATTGGAGCAGTACTTC.

The V gene is TRBV9, the J gene TRBJ2-3; 13 bases agree with TRBD2. CDR1 and CDR2 (germline): SGDLS, YYNGEE. With V trimmed by 0 bases and J by 9 bases, 7 bases remained unmatched. The CDR3 is made up of 16 amino acids. The CDR3 loop is CASSVVGTSGVGTQYF. The CDR3 DNA reads as TGTGCCAGCAGCGTAGTTGGGACTAGCGGGGTCGGGACGCAGTATTTT.

This clone is a singleton in its sample. The V call is TRBV5-5, the J call TRBJ1-5, with no clear D. The CDR3 is 16 residues long. From germline, CDR1 is SGHKS and CDR2 YYEKEE (reference sequence). V gave up 0 bases and J gave up 6 bases, with 16 bases separating them. This CDR3 is CASSLEFRKGVQPQHF. The CDR3 DNA sequence: TGTGCCAGCAGCTTGGAATTCCGTAAGGGAGTTCAGCCCCAGCATTTT.

The J gene is TRBJ1-3, the V gene TRBV25-1; D gene unclear. The CDR3 sequence is 15 residues long. V lost 3 bases to trimming and J lost 4 bases, with 13 bases between them. The germline V gene encodes CDR1 MGHDK and CDR2 SYGVNS. CDR3 bases: TGTGCCAGCAGTGACCCTCAGGCGTCCGGAAACACCATATATTTT. Its translation is CASSDPQASGNTIYF.

The CDR3 spells CASSRQGAGSNQPQHF. CDR3 nucleotide sequence: TGTGCCAGCAGCCGACAGGGGGCCGGGAGCAATCAGCCCCAGCATTTT. The chain couples TRBV6-6 to TRBJ1-5; 10 bases line up with TRBD1. The V and J ends lost 6 bases and 1 base, in that order; junction bases with no gene match: 6. CDR1 and CDR2 from the germline V gene are MNHNY and SVGAGI (reference sequence). CDR3 length: 16 residues.

The V and J genes are TRBV7-9 and TRBJ1-4, with D unresolved. The V gene lost 10 bases and the J gene lost 7 bases, with 19 bases spanning the gap. CDR3 length equals 14 residues. Germline-derived CDR1 and CDR2 are SEHNR and FQNEAQ (reference sequence). This chain's CDR3 is CATERAGALEKLFF. The CDR3 region has the DNA TGTGCCACAGAGAGGGCCGGAGCCCTTGAAAAACTGTTTTTT. Filled out from reference TRBV7-9 and TRBJ1-4, the complete variable domain reads DTGVSQNPRHKITKRGQNVTFRCDPISEHNRLYWYRQTLGQGPEFLTYFQNEAQLEKSRLLSDRFSAERPKGSFSTLEIQRTEQGDSAMYLCATERAGALEKLFFGSGTQLSVL.

The V gene is TRBV30, the J gene TRBJ2-5; D could derive from TRBD1 or TRBD2 (5 bases each). The V end lost 2 bases, the J end lost 1 base, and 14 bases lay between the germline ends. The CDR3 consists of 15 residues. Germline V gene lookup returns CDR1 GTSNPN and CDR2 SVGIG (reference sequence). This chain's CDR3 is CAWSPFGTAQETQYF. The DNA of the CDR3 is TGTGCCTGGAGTCCTTTTGGGACGGCCCAAGAGACCCAGTACTTC.

This clone was seen only a few times. The chain has TRBV6-5 and TRBJ1-6; a weak D match, TRBD1 (5 bases). Germline CDR1 and CDR2: MNHEY and SVGAGI. V shed 0 bases and J shed 9 bases, with 12 bases lying between them. The CDR3 extends over 15 amino acids. The CDR3: CASSYSGRASSPLHF. DNA of the CDR3: TGTGCCAGCAGTTACTCGGGCAGGGCTAGTTCACCCCTCCACTTT.

The V call is TRBV7-2, the J call TRBJ2-7; D gene uncertain. Germline V gene data show CDR1 as SGHTA and CDR2 as FQGNSA. This CDR3 is built from 15 residues. The ends were cut back, 1 base at V and 2 bases at J, with 12 bases in the middle. CDR3 in DNA: TGTGCCAGCAGCTTAGATCCATCGATTACCTACGAGCAGTACTTC. This encodes CASSLDPSITYEQYF. Together with reference TRBV7-2 and TRBJ2-7, the CDR3 gives the full variable domain: GAGVSQSPSNKVTEKGKDVELRCDPISGHTALYWYRQSLGQGLEFLIYFQGNSAPDKSGLPSDRFSAERTGGSVSTLTIQRTQQEDSAVYLCASSLDPSITYEQYFGPGTRLTVT.

The chain links TRBV19 to TRBJ1-6; TRBD1 matches at 7 bases. This CDR3 spans 15 amino acids. The germline gives CDR1 LNHDA, CDR2 SQIVND (reference sequence). V shed 1 base and J 6 bases; nucleotides not matched to a gene: 3. CDR3 loop: CASSIVPGGNSPLHF. CDR3 DNA: TGTGCCAGTAGTATAGTTCCAGGGGGTAATTCACCCCTCCACTTT.

As DNA, the CDR3 is TGTGCCAGCAGGGTTTCGTTCGGGTCGTGGGAGACCCAGTACTTC. It yields the protein CASRVSFGSWETQYF. The V call is TRBV11-2, the J call TRBJ2-5; no reliable D call. The CDR3 is made up of 15 amino acids. The V end lost 6 bases, the J end lost 5 bases, and 19 bases lay between the germline ends. Looked up from germline, CDR1 is SGHAT and CDR2 is FQNNGV.

The chain employs TRBV28 and TRBJ1-1; no reliable D call. This CDR3 spans 12 amino acids. Germline loops: CDR1 MDHEN, CDR2 SYDVKM. Trimming shortened V by 5 bases and J by 3 bases, and 7 bases separated the two germline ends. CDR3 amino acids: CASSPIYTEAFF. The CDR3 DNA sequence: TGTGCCAGCAGTCCTATCTACACTGAAGCTTTCTTT.

The chain has TRBV5-1 and TRBJ1-2; 12 bases are shared with TRBD1. The V and J ends lost 4 bases and 8 bases, in that order; junction bases with no gene match: 9. The CDR3 sequence is 15 residues long. Germline assignment: CDR1 SGHRS and CDR2 YFSETQ. CDR3: CASSPEGTGGRGYTF. The CDR3 DNA sequence: TGCGCCAGCAGCCCGGAGGGGACAGGGGGCAGAGGCTACACCTTC. The complete variable domain, with remaining parts taken from reference TRBV5-1 and TRBJ1-2, reads KAGVTQTPRYLIKTRGQQVTLSCSPISGHRSVSWYQQTPGQGLQFLFEYFSETQRNKGNFPGRFSGRQFSNSRSEMNVSTLELGDSALYLCASSPEGTGGRGYTFGSGTRLTVV.